At least ten counts were recorded for the clone carrying this T cell receptor (beta chain). Its matching antigen is unknown. Trimming left V 4 bases short and J 1 base short, with 14 bases between. CDR1 SGHTA and CDR2 FQGNSA come from the germline V gene. CDR3 length equals 15 residues. TCRdb itself ran the reads through MiXCR, one entry per CDR3 protein. The data contain 200,000 to 300,000 distinct CDR3 sequences, roughly 9% of them seen just once; the ten biggest clones take up around 15%. The data stem from a study of T cell repertoires in cytomegalovirus infection. The overall study: An indication of both CMV infection and matching HLA type came from public TCR beta signatures. General observations from the study: Summed frequency of shared TCR beta families picked out CMV carriers who also had the relevant HLA. The ex vivo response was dominated by HLA-C-restricted CMV-specific TCR beta clonotypes.

The chain joins TRBV7-2 to TRBJ2-7; D assignment may be TRBD1 or TRBD2 (5 bases each). The sequenced sample was PBMCs. The TCR originated in a human donor in good health (CMV status not recorded). Some clones in this sample may be carry-over from other donors' samples. The CDR3 spells CASSSGTGKSYEQYF. The CDR3 DNA reads as TGTGCCAGCAGCTCCGGGACCGGCAAGTCCTACGAGCAGTACTTC.